Given below is one T cell receptor beta chain in context. No antigen is known for it. Germline assignment: CDR1 SGDLS and CDR2 YYNGEE. Trimming stripped 0 bases from V and 5 bases from J, with 12 bases between. This CDR3 spans 14 amino acids. Profiling relied on immunoSEQ multiplex PCR, and the TCRdb table lists in-frame clones only, not all of them. In the table there are about 140,000 clones, 92% of which are singletons. This sample was taken from a study of T cell responses to AZD1222 COVID-19 vaccine. Whole-study results and caveats: Nearly half of spike-specific TCRs reportedly target variant regions that are unmutated in the B.1.351 and B.1.1.7 variants. Repertoires were obtained only post-peak T cell response.

This clonotype was obtained from an adult in good health. The sample in question was peripheral blood, obtained on day 0 of AZD1222 vaccination. This sequence joins TRBV9 and TRBJ2-7; tentative D call: TRBD2 (5 bases). The CDR3 reads CASSVAGNGDEQYF. For the CDR3, the DNA is TGTGCCAGCAGCGTAGCCGGGAACGGCGACGAGCAGTACTTC.